The source of this T cell receptor (beta chain) is a study of CD8 T cells in Susac syndrome. Regarding the study as a whole: The TCR sequencing and HLA analysis in the study involved a relatively small number of individuals, as the study acknowledged.

The patients serving as multiple sclerosis controls were treatment-naive. They had stable or active relapsing-remitting disease and fulfilled revised McDonald criteria. TEMRA cells were FACS-enriched, unlike CD8+ and CD4+ T cells, which were negatively isolated. Note on this clonotype: Antigen unknown.

The V end was cut by 0 bases, the J end by 1 base, with 7 bases between. Germline V gene lookup returns CDR1 SGHVS and CDR2 FNYEAQ. The CDR3 contains 14 residues. When the RNA was reverse transcribed, random hexamers were used with an input of roughly 0.45 to 1 ug. Amplification of TCR beta CDR3 across 54 Vbeta and 13 Jbeta was performed with immunoSEQ multiplex PCR. TCRdb used MiXCR to reprocess the immunoSEQ multiplex PCR reads, holding one entry per CDR3 protein. The sample includes hundreds of thousands of distinct CDR3 sequences, about 95% of them seen just once. Specimen: CD4+ T cells from PBMCs. The source of this sequence is a human donor with multiple sclerosis. The rearrangement uses TRBV7-6 and TRBJ2-7; D possibly corresponds to TRBD2 (6 bases). In DNA, the CDR3 is TGTGCCAGCAGCTTAGCGCGGGGTTCCTACGAGCAGTACTTC. Translated: CASSLARGSYEQYF.